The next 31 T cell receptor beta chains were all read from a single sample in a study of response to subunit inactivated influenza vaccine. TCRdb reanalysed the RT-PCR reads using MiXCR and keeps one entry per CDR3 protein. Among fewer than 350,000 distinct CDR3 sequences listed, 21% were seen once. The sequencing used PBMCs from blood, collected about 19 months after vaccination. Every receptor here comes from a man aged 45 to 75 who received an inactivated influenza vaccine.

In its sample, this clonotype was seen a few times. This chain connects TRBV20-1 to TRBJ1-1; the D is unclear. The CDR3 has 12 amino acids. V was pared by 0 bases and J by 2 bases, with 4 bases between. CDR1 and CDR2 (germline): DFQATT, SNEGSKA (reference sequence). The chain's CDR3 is CSAREGNTEAFF. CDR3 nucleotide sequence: TGCAGTGCTAGAGAAGGAAACACTGAAGCTTTCTTT.

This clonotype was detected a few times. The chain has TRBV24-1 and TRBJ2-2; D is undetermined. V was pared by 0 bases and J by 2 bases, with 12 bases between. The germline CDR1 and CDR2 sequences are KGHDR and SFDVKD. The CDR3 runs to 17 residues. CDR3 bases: TGTGCCACCAGTGATTTGCGTGCGGATTTCAACACCGGGGAGCTGTTTTTT. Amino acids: CATSDLRADFNTGELFF.

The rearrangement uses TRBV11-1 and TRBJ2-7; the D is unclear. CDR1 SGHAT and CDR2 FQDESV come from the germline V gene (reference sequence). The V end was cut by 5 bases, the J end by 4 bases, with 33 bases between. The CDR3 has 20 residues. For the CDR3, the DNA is TGTGCCAGCAGCCCTTGGTTTCCCCGGACCAAAGTTCCCATCGTTTACGAGCAGTACTTC. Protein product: CASSPWFPRTKVPIVYEQYF.

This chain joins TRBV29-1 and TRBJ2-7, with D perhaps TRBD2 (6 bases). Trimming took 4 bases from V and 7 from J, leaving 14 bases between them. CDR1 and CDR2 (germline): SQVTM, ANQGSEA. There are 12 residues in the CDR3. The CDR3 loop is CSVVLAPGEQYF. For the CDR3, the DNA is TGCAGCGTTGTACTAGCCCCAGGGGAGCAGTACTTC.

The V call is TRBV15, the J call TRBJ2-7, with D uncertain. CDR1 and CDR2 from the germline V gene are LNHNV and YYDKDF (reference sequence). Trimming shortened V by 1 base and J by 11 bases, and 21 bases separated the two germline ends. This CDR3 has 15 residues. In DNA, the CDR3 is TGTGCCACCAGCAGAGCGGGCCCCGGTGTTACCCTAAAGTACTTC. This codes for CATSRAGPGVTLKYF. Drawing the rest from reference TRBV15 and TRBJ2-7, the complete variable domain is DAMVIQNPRYQVTQFGKPVTLSCSQTLNHNVMYWYQQKSSQAPKLLFHYYDKDFNNEADTPDNFQSRRPNTSFCFLDIRSPGLGDTAMYLCATSRAGPGVTLKYFGPGTRLTVT.

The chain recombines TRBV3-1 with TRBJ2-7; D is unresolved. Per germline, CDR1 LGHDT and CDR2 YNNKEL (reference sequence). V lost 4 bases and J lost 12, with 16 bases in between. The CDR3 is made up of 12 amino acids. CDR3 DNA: TGTGCCAGCAGCCGCCTGGATGGTACCGCGTACTTC. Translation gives CASSRLDGTAYF.

For the CDR3, the DNA is TGTGCCAGCAGCGTAACCCGTCAGGCCACCTATGGCTACACCTTC. This encodes CASSVTRQATYGYTF. V is TRBV9 and J is TRBJ1-2, with unresolved D. Trimming removed 1 base at V and 4 bases at J, with 14 bases between. The CDR3 is 15 residues long. Germline-derived CDR1 and CDR2 are SGDLS and YYNGEE.

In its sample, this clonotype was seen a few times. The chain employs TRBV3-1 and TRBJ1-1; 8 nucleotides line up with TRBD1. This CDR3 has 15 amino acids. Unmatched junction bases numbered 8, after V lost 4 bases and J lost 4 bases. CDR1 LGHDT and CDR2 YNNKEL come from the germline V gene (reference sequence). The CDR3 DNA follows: TGTGCCAGCAGCCTCGCAGGGGGCTCGACCACTGAAGCTTTCTTT. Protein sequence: CASSLAGGSTTEAFF.

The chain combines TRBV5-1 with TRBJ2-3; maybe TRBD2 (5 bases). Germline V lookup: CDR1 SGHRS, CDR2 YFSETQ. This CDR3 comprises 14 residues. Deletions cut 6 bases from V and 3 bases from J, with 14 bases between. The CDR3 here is CASMAGLGTDTQYF. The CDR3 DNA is TGCGCCAGCATGGCGGGCCTCGGGACAGATACGCAGTATTTT.

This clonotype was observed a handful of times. In DNA, the CDR3 is TGTGCCAGCAGTTTATCGACAGTGAACACCGGGGAGCTGTTTTTT. The encoded protein is CASSLSTVNTGELFF. The rearrangement links TRBV28 to TRBJ2-2; D might be TRBD1 (5 bases). Trimming left V 1 base short and J 1 base short, with 7 bases between. The germline V gene has CDR1 MDHEN and CDR2 SYDVKM. The CDR3 totals 15 residues.

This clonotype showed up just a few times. This CDR3 reads CASSYSYVGYTF. The CDR3 DNA follows: TGTGCCAGCAGTTACTCGTATGTAGGCTACACCTTC. This sequence joins TRBV6-6 and TRBJ1-2; D gene unclear. V lost 0 bases to trimming and J lost 8 bases, with 7 bases between them. Germline CDR1 is MNHNY and CDR2 is SVGAGI (reference sequence). This CDR3 spans 12 amino acids.

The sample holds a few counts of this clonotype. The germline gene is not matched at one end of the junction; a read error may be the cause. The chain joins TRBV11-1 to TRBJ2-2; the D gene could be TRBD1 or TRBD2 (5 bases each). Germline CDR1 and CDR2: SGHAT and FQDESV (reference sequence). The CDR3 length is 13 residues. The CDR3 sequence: CASSVEGSGELFF. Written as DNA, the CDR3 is TGTGCTAGCAGCGTTGAGGGGTCCGGGGAGCTGTTTTTT.

The CDR3 coding sequence is TGTGCCAGCAGCCCCGACATAGGTTATGGCTACACCTTC. Translated, it gives CASSPDIGYGYTF. This rearrangement joins TRBV7-8 to TRBJ1-2; D unclear. With 5 bases removed from V and 5 bases from J, the gap between germline ends came to 12 bases. Germline CDR1 reads SGHVS; CDR2 reads FQNEAQ. The CDR3 loop spans 13 amino acids.

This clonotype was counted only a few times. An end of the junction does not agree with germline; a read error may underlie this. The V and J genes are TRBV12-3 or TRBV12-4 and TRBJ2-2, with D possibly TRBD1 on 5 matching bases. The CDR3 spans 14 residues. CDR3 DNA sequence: TGTGCCAGCGTTAGGGCAGGGAACCCCGGGGAGCTGTTTTTT. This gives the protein CASVRAGNPGELFF.

CDR3 nucleotides: TGCGCCAGCAGCCAAGGAAGGGGATGGGGTAACACTGAAGCTTTCTTT. Its protein product is CASSQGRGWGNTEAFF. The rearrangement joins TRBV4-3 to TRBJ1-1; D possibly corresponds to TRBD1 (5 bases). The CDR3 spans 16 residues. Germline assignment: CDR1 LGHNA and CDR2 YSLEER. The V end lost 1 base, the J end lost 2 bases, and 14 bases lay between the germline ends.

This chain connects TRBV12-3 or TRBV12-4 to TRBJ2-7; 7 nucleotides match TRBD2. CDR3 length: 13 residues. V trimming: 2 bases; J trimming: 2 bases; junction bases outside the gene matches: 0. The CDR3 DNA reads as TGTGCCAGCAGTTTACGGGGGGCCTACGAGCAGTACTTC. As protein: CASSLRGAYEQYF.

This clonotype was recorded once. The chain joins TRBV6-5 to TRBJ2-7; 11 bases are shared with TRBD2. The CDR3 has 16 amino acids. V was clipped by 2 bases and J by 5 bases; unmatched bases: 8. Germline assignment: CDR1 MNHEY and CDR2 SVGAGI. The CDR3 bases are TGTGCCAGCAGTTACGCCCTAGCGGGAGGCGGCAACGAGCAGTACTTC. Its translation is CASSYALAGGGNEQYF.

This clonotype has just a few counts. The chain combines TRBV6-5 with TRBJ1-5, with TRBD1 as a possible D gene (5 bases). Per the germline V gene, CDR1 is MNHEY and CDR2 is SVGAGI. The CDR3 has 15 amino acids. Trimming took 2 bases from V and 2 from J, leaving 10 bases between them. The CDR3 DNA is TGTGCCAGCAGTTACGCGGGGGGTGGCAATCAGCCCCAGCATTTT. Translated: CASSYAGGGNQPQHF.

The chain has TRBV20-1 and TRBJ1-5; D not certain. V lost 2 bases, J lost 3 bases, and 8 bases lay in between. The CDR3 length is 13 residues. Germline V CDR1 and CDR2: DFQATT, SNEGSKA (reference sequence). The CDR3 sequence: CSARRDFNQPQHF. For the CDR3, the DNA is TGCAGTGCTAGACGGGATTTCAATCAGCCCCAGCATTTT.

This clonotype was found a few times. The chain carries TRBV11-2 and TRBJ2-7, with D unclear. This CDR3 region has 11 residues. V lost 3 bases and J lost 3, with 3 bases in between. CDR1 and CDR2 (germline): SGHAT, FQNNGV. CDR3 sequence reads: CASSFVYEQYF. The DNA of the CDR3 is TGTGCCAGCAGCTTCGTCTACGAGCAGTACTTC.

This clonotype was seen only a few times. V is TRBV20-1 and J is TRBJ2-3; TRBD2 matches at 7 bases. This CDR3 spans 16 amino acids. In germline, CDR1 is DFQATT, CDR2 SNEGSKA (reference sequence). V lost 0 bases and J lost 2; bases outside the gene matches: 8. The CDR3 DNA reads TGCAGTGCTAGAGATAACGGCCTAGCGGACACAGATACGCAGTATTTT. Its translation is CSARDNGLADTDTQYF.

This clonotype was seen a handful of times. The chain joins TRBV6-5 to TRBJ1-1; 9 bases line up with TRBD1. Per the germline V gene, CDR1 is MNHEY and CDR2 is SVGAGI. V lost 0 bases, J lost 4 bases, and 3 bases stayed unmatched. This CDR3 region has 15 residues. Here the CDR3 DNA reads TGTGCCAGCAGTTACTCTGGACAGGGGACCACTGAAGCTTTCTTT. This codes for CASSYSGQGTTEAFF.

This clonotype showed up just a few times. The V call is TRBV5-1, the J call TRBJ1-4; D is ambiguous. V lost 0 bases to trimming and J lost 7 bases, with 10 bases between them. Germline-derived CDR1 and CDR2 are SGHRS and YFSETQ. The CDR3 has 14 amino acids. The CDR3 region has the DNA TGCGCCAGCAGCTTGGTGGGTACCGGTGAAAAACTGTTTTTT. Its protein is CASSLVGTGEKLFF.

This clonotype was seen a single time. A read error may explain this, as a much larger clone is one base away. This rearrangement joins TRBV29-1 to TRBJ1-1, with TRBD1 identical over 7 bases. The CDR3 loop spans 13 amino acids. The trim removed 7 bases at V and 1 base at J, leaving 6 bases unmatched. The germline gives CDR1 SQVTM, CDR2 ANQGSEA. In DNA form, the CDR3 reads TGCAGCGACCTGACAGGGACGAACACTGAAGCTTTCTTT. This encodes CSDLTGTNTEAFF.

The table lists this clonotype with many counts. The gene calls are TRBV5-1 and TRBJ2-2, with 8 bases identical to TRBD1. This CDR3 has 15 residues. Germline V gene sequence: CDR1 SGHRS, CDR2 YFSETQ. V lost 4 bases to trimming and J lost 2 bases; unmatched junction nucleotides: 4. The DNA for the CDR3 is TGCGCCAGCAGCCAGACAGGGGATAACACCGGGGAGCTGTTTTTT. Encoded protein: CASSQTGDNTGELFF.

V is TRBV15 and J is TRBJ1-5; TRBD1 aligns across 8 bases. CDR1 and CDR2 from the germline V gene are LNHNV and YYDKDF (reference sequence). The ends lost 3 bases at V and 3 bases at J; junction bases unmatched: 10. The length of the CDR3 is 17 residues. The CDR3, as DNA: TGTGCCACCAGCAGCCGACGGACAGGGACCATCAATCAGCCCCAGCATTTT. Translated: CATSSRRTGTINQPQHF.

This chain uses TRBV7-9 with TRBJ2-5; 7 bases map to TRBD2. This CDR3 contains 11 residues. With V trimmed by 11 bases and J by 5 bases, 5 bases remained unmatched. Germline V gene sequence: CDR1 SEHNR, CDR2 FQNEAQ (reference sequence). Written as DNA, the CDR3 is TGTGCCGTACTAGCGCTGGAGACCCAGTACTTC. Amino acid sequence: CAVLALETQYF.

The CDR3 DNA reads TGCAGTGCTAGAGATCAGGCAGGGCGGGCAGATACGCAGTATTTT. It is translated as CSARDQAGRADTQYF. The rearrangement uses TRBV20-1 and TRBJ2-3; D tentatively fits TRBD1 or TRBD2 (5 bases each). This CDR3 is 15 amino acids long. Deletions cut 0 bases from V and 4 bases from J, with 14 bases between. Germline V gene sequence: CDR1 DFQATT, CDR2 SNEGSKA (reference sequence).

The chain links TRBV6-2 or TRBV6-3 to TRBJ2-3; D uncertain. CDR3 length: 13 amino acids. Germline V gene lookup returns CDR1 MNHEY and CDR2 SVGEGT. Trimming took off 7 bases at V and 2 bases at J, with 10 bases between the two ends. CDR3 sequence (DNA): TGTGCCAGCACCAAAAGTCCCACAGATACGCAGTATTTT. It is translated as CASTKSPTDTQYF.

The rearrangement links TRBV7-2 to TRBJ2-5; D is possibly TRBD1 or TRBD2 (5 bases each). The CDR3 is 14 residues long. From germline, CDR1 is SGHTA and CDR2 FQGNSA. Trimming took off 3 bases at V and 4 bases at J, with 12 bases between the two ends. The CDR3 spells CASSFQGARETQYF. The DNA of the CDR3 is TGTGCCAGCAGCTTCCAGGGAGCTCGAGAGACCCAGTACTTC.

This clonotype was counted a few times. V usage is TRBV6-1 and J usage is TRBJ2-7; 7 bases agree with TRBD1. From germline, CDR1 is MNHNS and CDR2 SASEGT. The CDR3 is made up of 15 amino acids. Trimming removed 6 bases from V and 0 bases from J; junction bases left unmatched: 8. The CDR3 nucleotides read TGTGCCAGCAGAGACCCGGGACAGAACTCCTACGAGCAGTACTTC. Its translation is CASRDPGQNSYEQYF.